The 10 T cell receptor beta chains in this list originate from one sample, sequenced in a study of T-cell memory formation after mild COVID-19. TCRdb re-called the 5' RACE reads through MiXCR, storing one row per CDR3 protein. The sample carries 530,000 or so distinct CDR3 sequences, 15% to 20% recorded once. The sample consisted of PBMCs or a T cell subset sorted from them (not recorded which). The receptors were sampled from an adult woman who had mild COVID-19 (a few samples of this study predate the infection). Cell type and time point are not known.

The chain links TRBV25-1 to TRBJ1-1; 10 bases match TRBD1. Germline V gene data show CDR1 as MGHDK and CDR2 as SYGVNS. There are 15 residues in the CDR3. V lost 4 bases to trimming and J lost 3 bases; unmatched junction nucleotides: 5. The CDR3 DNA follows: TGTGCCAGCAGTGGGTGGGACAGGGGTGACACTGAAGCTTTCTTT. It translates to CASSGWDRGDTEAFF. The entire variable domain, with the rest obtained from reference TRBV25-1 and TRBJ1-1, is as follows: EADIYQTPRYLVIGTGKKITLECSQTMGHDKMYWYQQDPGMELHLIHYSYGVNSTEKGDLSSESTVSRIRTEHFPLTLESARPSHTSQYLCASSGWDRGDTEAFFGQGTRLTVV.

The chain uses TRBV20-1 and TRBJ2-7; D may be TRBD2 (6 bases). Trimming pared 0 bases from V and 0 bases from J, leaving 12 bases between. This CDR3 is built from 15 residues. Germline V CDR1 and CDR2: DFQATT, SNEGSKA (reference sequence). The CDR3 DNA reads TGCAGTGCTAGAGACTGGAGGGGCAACTCCTACGAGCAGTACTTC. Its translation: CSARDWRGNSYEQYF.

This chain joins TRBV6-6 and TRBJ1-1; TRBD1 matches 8 bases. The germline V gene encodes CDR1 MNHNY and CDR2 SVGAGI (reference sequence). V dropped 5 bases and J dropped 4; count of bases not matched to a gene: 3. The CDR3 length is 13 residues. The CDR3, as DNA: TGTGCCAGCAGTGAACAGGGGGTCACTGAAGCTTTCTTT. Encoded protein: CASSEQGVTEAFF.

The sample holds a few counts of this clonotype. This chain joins TRBV2 and TRBJ2-7, with D unresolved. V gave up 3 bases and J gave up 2 bases, with 11 bases separating them. The CDR3 runs 14 residues. CDR1 SNHLY and CDR2 FYNNEI come from the germline V gene. Here the CDR3 DNA reads TGTGCCAGCAGTGAGGAGAGTGGAGCCTACGAGCAGTACTTC. This codes for CASSEESGAYEQYF.

The chain joins TRBV7-9 to TRBJ2-7; D is unresolved. Trimming removed 2 bases from V and 6 bases from J, with 11 bases in between. This CDR3 has 13 residues. Germline loops: CDR1 SEHNR, CDR2 FQNEAQ (reference sequence). CDR3 in amino acids: CASSLSQPLEQYF. As DNA, the CDR3 is TGTGCCAGCAGCTTATCCCAGCCTCTCGAGCAGTACTTC.

The rearrangement links TRBV24-1 to TRBJ1-2; D is perhaps TRBD1 (6 bases). CDR3 length equals 15 residues. Between the trimmed V and J ends, which lost 3 bases and 7 bases, there was a span of 17 bases. CDR1 KGHDR and CDR2 SFDVKD come from the germline V gene. The CDR3, as DNA: TGTGCCACCAGTGATACAGGACTCAGGGGCACTGGCTACACCTTC. Amino acid sequence: CATSDTGLRGTGYTF.

The CDR3 sequence is CASGAGVVDEQFF. DNA of the CDR3: TGTGCTAGTGGGGCGGGAGTTGTAGATGAGCAGTTCTTC. The genes are TRBV12-5 and TRBJ2-1, with 7 bases identical to TRBD2. CDR3 size: 13 residues. Trimming at V came to 6 bases and at J to 8 bases, leaving 7 bases not matched to a gene. The germline CDR1 and CDR2 sequences are LGHNT and FRNRAP. Full variable domain (rest looked up from reference TRBV12-5 and TRBJ2-1): DARVTQTPRHKVTEMGQEVTMRCQPILGHNTVFWYRQTMMQGLELLAYFRNRAPLDDSGMPKDRFSAEMPDATLATLKIQPSEPRDSAVYFCASGAGVVDEQFFGPGTRLTVL.

The rearrangement joins TRBV20-1 to TRBJ2-7; D remains ambiguous. CDR1 is DFQATT and CDR2 is SNEGSKA in the germline V gene (reference sequence). This CDR3 spans 12 amino acids. V dropped 4 bases and J dropped 0 bases, with 7 bases sitting between them. In DNA, the CDR3 is TGCAGTGCTACGCCGGCCTCCTACGAGCAGTACTTC. Its protein product is CSATPASYEQYF.

In its sample, this clonotype was seen a few times. This chain links TRBV27 with TRBJ1-6; no clear D. The germline V and J ends were trimmed by 2 bases and 11 bases, with 13 bases remaining between them. Germline lookup yields CDR1 MNHEY and CDR2 SMNVEV (reference sequence). The CDR3 is made up of 14 amino acids. The CDR3 sequence: CASSLEQLVAPLHF. In DNA form, the CDR3 reads TGTGCCAGCAGTTTAGAACAGCTTGTGGCACCCCTCCACTTT.

The rearrangement uses TRBV20-1 and TRBJ2-1; no firm D call. The ends were cut back, 3 bases at V and 11 bases at J, with 11 bases in the middle. This CDR3 has 11 amino acids. CDR1 DFQATT and CDR2 SNEGSKA come from the germline V gene (reference sequence). The CDR3 loop reads CSASLRGKQFF. Written as DNA, the CDR3 is TGCAGTGCTAGCCTTCGAGGAAAGCAGTTCTTC.